This T cell receptor (beta chain) was found in a study of cytomegalovirus exposure and HLA in healthy donors. CDR1 and CDR2 (germline): SGHNT, YYREEE (reference sequence). V gave up 0 bases and J gave up 4 bases, with 14 bases separating them. This CDR3 spans 16 amino acids. Comment on this clone: Its matching antigen is unknown.

General study findings and limits: Earlier analysis looked at TCR beta V segments, and most were productive about 87% or about 30% of the time.

Primers included in the PCR were 60 Vbeta and 13 Jbeta primers. TCRdb keeps only in-frame clones here, not all; method: immunoSEQ multiplex PCR. This sample carries around 150,000 clones, approximately 73% of them seen once, and the ten largest clones take approximately 1.5%. This clonotype was obtained from a man between 45 and 60 years old in good health and CMV-seronegative. Sequenced: PBMCs. The chain combines TRBV5-4 with TRBJ2-1; a possible D gene is TRBD2 (6 bases). CDR3: CASSLGAPGLYNEQFF. In nucleotides, the CDR3 is TGTGCCAGCAGCTTGGGGGCCCCGGGACTTTACAATGAGCAGTTCTTC.